The 24 T cell receptor beta chains reported below all come from one sample, sequenced in a study of response to subunit inactivated influenza vaccine. One entry per CDR3 protein, called by TCRdb with MiXCR from the RT-PCR reads. The repertoire has about 780,000 distinct CDR3 sequences, less than 20% of them found once; the top ten carry roughly 10%. Sequenced material: PBMCs from blood, taken roughly 5 days after vaccination. The receptors here all came from a man between 50 and 59 years old who received an inactivated influenza vaccine.

There are many counts of this clonotype. The chain recombines TRBV5-1 with TRBJ1-1; TRBD1 matches at 7 bases. The CDR3 is made up of 12 amino acids. After removal of 4 bases from V and 12 bases from J, the junction contained 9 bases not matched to a gene. In germline, CDR1 is SGHRS, CDR2 YFSETQ. CDR3 DNA sequence: TGCGCCAGCAGCGGGGACAGTCCGATCCCTTTCTTT. It is translated as CASSGDSPIPFF.

This clonotype occurred a few times. The chain links TRBV21-1 to TRBJ2-7; the D call of TRBD1 is as the table states it, not checked on the DNA. TRBV21-1 is a recognized pseudogene. The CDR3 is 17 residues long. The CDR3 loop is CASSNKDRERGSYEQYF. CDR3 nucleotides: TGTGCCAGCAGCAACAAGGACAGGGAGAGAGGTTCCTACGAGCAGTACTTC.

The J gene is TRBJ2-3, the V gene TRBV29-1; D perhaps matches TRBD1 (6 bases). V was shortened by 5 bases and J by 4 bases, with 16 bases between the two germline ends. This CDR3 is 14 amino acids long. CDR1 and CDR2 from the germline V gene are SQVTM and ANQGSEA. In DNA form, the CDR3 reads TGCAGCGTTTACCCCAGACAGGCCCCAGATACGCAGTATTTT. It translates to CSVYPRQAPDTQYF.

In this sample, this clonotype turned up a few times. The gene calls are TRBV29-1 and TRBJ2-5; a possible D gene is TRBD1 (5 bases). V was cut by 6 bases and J by 3 bases, with 14 bases left in between. Germline CDR1 and CDR2: SQVTM and ANQGSEA. This CDR3 contains 13 residues. The chain's CDR3 is CSVSWGQKETQYF. For the CDR3, the DNA is TGCAGCGTGTCCTGGGGCCAAAAAGAGACCCAGTACTTC.

This sequence joins TRBV20-1 and TRBJ2-5; D might be TRBD1 or TRBD2, each matching 6 bases. The CDR3 loop spans 14 amino acids. Trimming removed 1 base from V and 5 bases from J, with 14 bases in between. Germline lookup yields CDR1 DFQATT and CDR2 SNEGSKA (reference sequence). The CDR3 nucleotides are TGCAGTGCTAGAGTAGGAGGGGGGTCGGAGACCCAGTACTTC. Encoded protein: CSARVGGGSETQYF.

This clonotype was observed a handful of times. The rearrangement joins TRBV7-9 to TRBJ2-5; possible D gene TRBD1, 6 bases. The germline V gene encodes CDR1 SEHNR and CDR2 FQNEAQ (reference sequence). There are 16 residues in the CDR3. V lost 6 bases, J lost 3 bases, and 20 bases lay in between. The CDR3 DNA reads as TGTGCCAGCAGACCACGGTGGCAGGGGCGCAAAGAGACCCAGTACTTC. It encodes CASRPRWQGRKETQYF. The full variable domain, its missing parts supplied by reference TRBV7-9 and TRBJ2-5, is DTGVSQNPRHKITKRGQNVTFRCDPISEHNRLYWYRQTLGQGPEFLTYFQNEAQLEKSRLLSDRFSAERPKGSFSTLEIQRTEQGDSAMYLCASRPRWQGRKETQYFGPGTRLLVL.

V and J are TRBV4-3 and TRBJ1-1; D gene uncertain. The CDR3 is 14 residues long. Trimming shortened V by 0 bases and J by 6 bases, and 11 bases separated the two germline ends. Germline V lookup: CDR1 LGHNA, CDR2 YSLEER. The CDR3 reads CASSQELNGAEAFF. The CDR3 DNA sequence: TGCGCCAGCAGCCAAGAACTGAATGGGGCTGAAGCTTTCTTT.

This chain links TRBV6-1 with TRBJ1-6, with 8 nucleotides matching TRBD1. CDR3 length: 14 amino acids. Germline V gene sequence: CDR1 MNHNS, CDR2 SASEGT. V was clipped by 7 bases and J by 17 bases; unmatched bases: 16. CDR3 sequence reads: CASTKGQGTGGVHF. Written as DNA, the CDR3 is TGTGCCAGCACTAAAGGACAGGGCACGGGCGGGGTCCACTTT.

The chain joins TRBV20-1 to TRBJ2-5; tentatively, D is TRBD1 (6 bases). The CDR3 length is 13 residues. V shed 1 base and J shed 1 base, with 7 bases lying between them. Germline V gives CDR1 DFQATT, CDR2 SNEGSKA (reference sequence). The DNA of the CDR3 is TGCAGTGCTAGAGTGGGGGCCCAAGAGACCCAGTACTTC. It is translated as CSARVGAQETQYF.

This chain links TRBV4-3 with TRBJ2-7; 8 bases match TRBD1. The trim removed 0 bases at V and 5 bases at J, leaving 6 bases unmatched. This CDR3 is 15 amino acids long. CDR1 is LGHNA and CDR2 is YSLEER in the germline V gene. The CDR3 reads CASSQDRDRSDEQYF. CDR3 DNA sequence: TGCGCCAGCAGCCAAGACCGGGACAGGTCCGACGAGCAGTACTTC.

The chain links TRBV20-1 to TRBJ2-2; 14 nucleotides line up with TRBD2. Germline CDR1 and CDR2: DFQATT and SNEGSKA (reference sequence). J was trimmed by 7 bases and V by 5 bases; bases with no gene match: 9. The CDR3 spans 16 residues. DNA of the CDR3: TGCAGTGCTTTCTCGGGACTAGCGGGAGCTGACGGGGAGCTGTTTTTT. It specifies CSAFSGLAGADGELFF.

This clonotype was picked up a small number of times. The V gene is TRBV20-1, the J gene TRBJ1-1; tentative D call: TRBD1 (5 bases). There are 13 residues in the CDR3. V was trimmed by 5 bases and J by 8 bases, leaving 18 bases between them. Per germline, CDR1 DFQATT and CDR2 SNEGSKA (reference sequence). The CDR3 is CSAPTRTTIEAFF. The DNA for the CDR3 is TGCAGTGCTCCCACCCGGACAACCATCGAAGCTTTCTTT.

This clonotype turned up a few times. The chain recombines TRBV5-1 with TRBJ2-2, with TRBD1 matching 8 bases. Per germline, CDR1 SGHRS and CDR2 YFSETQ. The CDR3 has 16 amino acids. V shed 7 bases and J 1 base; nucleotides not matched to a gene: 9. CDR3 in DNA: TGCGCCAGCGGTATCTCGGGGACAGGGAACACCGGGGAGCTGTTTTTT. The encoded protein is CASGISGTGNTGELFF.

V is TRBV4-1 and J is TRBJ2-7, with 8 bases that match TRBD2. This CDR3 spans 15 amino acids. V lost 0 bases, J lost 2 bases, and 3 bases stayed unmatched. Germline CDR1 MGHRA, CDR2 YSYEKL. The CDR3 region is CASSQERGGTYEQYF. Written as DNA, the CDR3 is TGCGCCAGCAGCCAAGAACGCGGGGGGACCTACGAGCAGTACTTC.

This clonotype has a handful of counts. This chain uses TRBV5-6 with TRBJ2-1; D is undetermined. The CDR3 has 14 amino acids. Germline V gene data show CDR1 as SGHDT and CDR2 as YYEEEE. V lost 3 bases, J lost 0 bases, and 7 bases lay in between. The CDR3 DNA sequence: TGTGCCAGCAGCTACATGAGCTCCTACAATGAGCAGTTCTTC. It codes for CASSYMSSYNEQFF.

This rearrangement joins TRBV12-3 or TRBV12-4 to TRBJ2-7, with D uncertain. There are 13 residues in the CDR3. The V end lost 7 bases, the J end lost 3 bases, and 13 bases lay between the germline ends. For the CDR3, the DNA is TGTGCCAGCACCAGGCAGACCTACTACGAGCAGTACTTC. This encodes CASTRQTYYEQYF.

This clonotype was observed many times. The chain uses TRBV5-1 and TRBJ2-7; D gene ambiguous. Germline-derived CDR1 and CDR2 are SGHRS and YFSETQ. The CDR3 has 15 residues. V shed 2 bases and J shed 0 bases, with 12 bases lying between them. CDR3 DNA sequence: TGCGCCAGCAGCTTCCTGACGGATAGCTCCTACGAGCAGTACTTC. This encodes CASSFLTDSSYEQYF. The complete variable domain, with remaining parts taken from reference TRBV5-1 and TRBJ2-7, reads KAGVTQTPRYLIKTRGQQVTLSCSPISGHRSVSWYQQTPGQGLQFLFEYFSETQRNKGNFPGRFSGRQFSNSRSEMNVSTLELGDSALYLCASSFLTDSSYEQYFGPGTRLTVT.

The chain carries TRBV20-1 and TRBJ1-4; 7 nucleotides align to TRBD1. The germline V gene has CDR1 DFQATT and CDR2 SNEGSKA (reference sequence). CDR3 length equals 13 residues. The ends lost 6 bases at V and 7 bases at J; junction bases unmatched: 8. The CDR3 spells CSAKQGNREKLFF. For the CDR3, the DNA is TGCAGTGCCAAACAGGGGAATCGTGAAAAACTGTTTTTT.

The chain joins TRBV6-2 or TRBV6-3 to TRBJ2-7; TRBD1 matches 10 bases. V gave up 6 bases and J gave up 6 bases; unmatched junction bases: 8. The CDR3 totals 14 residues. Germline V CDR1 and CDR2: MNHEY, SVGEGT. DNA for the CDR3: TGTGCCAGCAGGAACTCCGGGACAGGGGTCGAGCAGTACTTC. Protein: CASRNSGTGVEQYF.

The chain employs TRBV6-5 and TRBJ2-7; D ambiguous. This CDR3 is 15 amino acids long. Between the trimmed V and J ends, which lost 2 bases and 3 bases, there was a span of 14 bases. CDR1 and CDR2 from the germline V gene are MNHEY and SVGAGI. Here the CDR3 reads CASSYGTPEYYEQYF. The DNA for the CDR3 is TGTGCCAGCAGTTACGGAACTCCAGAATACTACGAGCAGTACTTC.

The chain is built from TRBV5-1 and TRBJ2-2; no definite D call. The CDR3 extends over 14 amino acids. CDR1 SGHRS and CDR2 YFSETQ come from the germline V gene. V lost 3 bases to trimming and J lost 4 bases, with 10 bases between them. CDR3 nucleotides: TGCGCCAGCAGCTGGAATGGCCTCACCGGGGAGCTGTTTTTT. Residues: CASSWNGLTGELFF.

This clonotype was found a few times. The gene calls are TRBV12-5 and TRBJ1-1; D is possibly TRBD1 (6 bases). CDR1 LGHNT and CDR2 FRNRAP come from the germline V gene. This CDR3 has 14 amino acids. Trimming pared 0 bases from V and 5 bases from J, leaving 10 bases between. CDR3 amino acids: CASGLVQGRTEAFF. CDR3 bases: TGTGCTAGTGGTTTGGTACAGGGAAGAACTGAAGCTTTCTTT.

This clonotype was counted a few times. V usage is TRBV7-9 and J usage is TRBJ1-1; D is uncertain. This CDR3 is built from 14 residues. The V end lost 3 bases, the J end lost 3 bases, and 11 bases lay between the germline ends. Germline V gene data show CDR1 as SEHNR and CDR2 as FQNEAQ (reference sequence). The CDR3 here is CASSLRQSYTEAFF. The CDR3, as DNA: TGTGCCAGCAGCTTGAGGCAGAGCTACACTGAAGCTTTCTTT.

This clonotype was seen a few times. The chain uses TRBV12-3 or TRBV12-4 and TRBJ1-1, with D uncertain. The CDR3 is 14 residues long. The V and J ends lost 2 bases and 4 bases respectively, with 11 bases between them. As DNA, the CDR3 is TGTGCCAGCAGTTTAAAGGCGGGCGGCACTGAAGCTTTCTTT. This gives the protein CASSLKAGGTEAFF.